These T cell receptor beta chains were read from a single sample in a study of T cells after yellow fever vaccination. TCRdb passed the 5' RACE reads through MiXCR, listing each CDR3 protein once. The sample has roughly 99,000 distinct CDR3 sequences, under 7% seen once. The material was CD8+ T cells sorted from PBMCs, obtained 10 days after the yellow fever booster vaccination. All receptors come from a young man who received the YFV17D yellow fever vaccine. CDR3s include the opening cysteine and the closing phenylalanine or tryptophan. The D gene is left open where the match is weak. Only some rows state a clone size, as once, few, many or a class for expanded clones.

clone_size d_call j_call v_call cdr3_nt cdr3_aa
few . TRBJ2-2 TRBV6-5 TGTGCCAGCAGTTATTCACGGGGGCCGGGGGAGCTGTTTTTT CASSYSRGPGELFF
few TRBD1 TRBJ2-5 TRBV12-3/TRBV12-4 TGTGCCAGCAGCCGGATCCGGGACAGAGAAGAGACCCAGTACTTC CASSRIRDREETQYF
few TRBD1 TRBJ1-1 TRBV5-1 TGCGCCAGCAGCTTAGGGGACAGAGAGAGATCAAGGACTGAAGCTTTCTTT CASSLGDRERSRTEAFF
few . TRBJ2-3 TRBV7-6 TGTGCCAGCAGCTTTGGGGGGGGGGCCGCAGATACGCAGTATTTT CASSFGGGAADTQYF
many . TRBJ2-1 TRBV5-4 TGTGCCAGCAGCTTGGGGGACAATGAGCAGTTCTTC CASSLGDNEQFF
. . TRBJ2-1 TRBV11-2 TGTGCCAGCAGCTTGGGGCAGGCCAATGAGCAGTTCTTC CASSLGQANEQFF
many . TRBJ2-1 TRBV29-1 TGCAGCGCCGTCTCGACAGGAAGACATGAGCAGTTCTTC CSAVSTGRHEQFF
few TRBD1 TRBJ1-1 TRBV28 TGTGCCAGCAGGAAGCAGGGGGACACTGAAGCTTTCTTT CASRKQGDTEAFF
many . TRBJ2-3 TRBV3-1 TGTGCCAGCAGCTTATTTACAGATACGCAGTATTTT CASSLFTDTQYF
many TRBD2 TRBJ2-3 TRBV20-1 TGCAGTGCGGCCCCCGTCGGTAGCGGGGAATTTCCTAGCACAGATACGCAGTATTTT CSAAPVGSGEFPSTDTQYF
. . TRBJ2-5 TRBV7-3 TGTGCCAGCAGCCCCCATGAGGGGGGAGAGACCCAGTACTTC CASSPHEGGETQYF
. . TRBJ2-1 TRBV9 TGTGCCAGCAGCGTAGAGGGAGAGGAAGCTTACAATGAGCAGTTCTTC CASSVEGEEAYNEQFF
. . TRBJ2-7 TRBV4-2 TGTGCCAGCAGCAACAAAAGAGAGCAGTACTTC CASSNKREQYF
. . TRBJ2-6 TRBV5-5 TGTGCCAGCACCTTATCTGGGGCCAACGTCCTGACTTTC CASTLSGANVLTF
few . TRBJ1-5 TRBV6-5 TGTGCCAGCAGCCCCTGGGTGGGCGGCATCGATCAGCCCCAGCATTTT CASSPWVGGIDQPQHF
. TRBD1 TRBJ1-2 TRBV7-2 TGTGCCAGCAGCTCAGGGGGGTCGGCCTCAGAGGGCTACACCTTC CASSSGGSASEGYTF
. . TRBJ1-5 TRBV12-3/TRBV12-4 TGTGCCAGCAGTTCCTCACTACAGGACAGAAGCAATCAGCCCCAGCATTTT CASSSSLQDRSNQPQHF
. . TRBJ2-2 TRBV29-1 TGCAGCGTTCAGAACACCGGGGAGCTGTTTTTT CSVQNTGELFF
. . TRBJ2-1 TRBV21-1 TGTGCCAGCAGAGTCAAGAAAAATGAGCAGTTCTTC CASRVKKNEQFF
many . TRBJ2-7 TRBV7-3 TGTGCCAGCAGCTTGTTCTTCGGACGGACCTACGAGCAGTACTTC CASSLFFGRTYEQYF
. . TRBJ1-1 TRBV6-5 TGTGCCAGCAGTTACGCAGGGTTTGACACTGAAGCTTTCTTT CASSYAGFDTEAFF
few TRBD1 TRBJ2-1 TRBV6-1 TGTGCCAGCAGTCATACAGGGGGCTTCTATGAGCAGTTCTTC CASSHTGGFYEQFF
. . TRBJ1-1 TRBV6-5 TGTGCCAGCAGTTACAAGGGAGGGGTGATGAACACTGAAGCTTTCTTT CASSYKGGVMNTEAFF
. TRBD2 TRBJ2-3 TRBV6-5 TGTGCCAGCAGTTACTCCCCCCTAGCGGGGGGGCCAGGGGTAGAACGGCGCACAGATACGCAGTATTTT CASSYSPLAGGPGVERRTDTQYF
. . TRBJ2-5 TRBV20-1 TGCAGTGCTAGAGCCCCGGGTCAGGGGCTCCGAGAGACCCAGTACTTC CSARAPGQGLRETQYF
. TRBD2 TRBJ2-3 TRBV7-9 TGTGCCAGCAGCTTAGCGGCGGGGGGCGTATCAGATACGCAGTATTTT CASSLAAGGVSDTQYF
many TRBD1 TRBJ2-2 TRBV7-9 TGTGCCAGCAGCCCCCAGGGGGCCGTCACCGGGGAGCTGTTTTTT CASSPQGAVTGELFF
few . TRBJ2-5 TRBV28 TGTGCCAGCAGTTATAGTTGGAGGGGTGACCAAGAGACCCAGTACTTC CASSYSWRGDQETQYF
. TRBD1 TRBJ1-6 TRBV20-1 TGCAGTGCTCAGCACAGGGGCTCCTATAATTCACCCCTCCACTTT CSAQHRGSYNSPLHF
many . TRBJ1-5 TRBV4-1 TGCGCCAGCAGCCACAGGGGACCCAATCAGCCCCAGCATTTT CASSHRGPNQPQHF
. . TRBJ2-1 TRBV9 TGTGCCAGCAACTTAGGGCCCCCCTACAATGAGCAGTTCTTC CASNLGPPYNEQFF
many . TRBJ2-3 TRBV5-1 TGCGCCAGCACGAAGCGGATTAGCACAGATACGCAGTATTTT CASTKRISTDTQYF
few TRBD1 TRBJ1-2 TRBV6-5 TGTGCCAGCAGTTACTCGAACAGGGGGTATGGCTACACCTTC CASSYSNRGYGYTF
. . TRBJ1-1 TRBV19 TGTGCCAGTGAAACGAGGGGCACTGAAGCTTTCTTT CASETRGTEAFF
few . TRBJ1-1 TRBV21-1 TGTGCCAGCAGCAAAGTTTCCAAGGAGGGGGGGAACACTGAAGCTTTCTTT CASSKVSKEGGNTEAFF
. . TRBJ2-1 TRBV4-1 TGCGCCAGCAGCCAAGGGGGCAATGAGCAGTTCTTC CASSQGGNEQFF
. TRBD1 TRBJ1-4 TRBV6-2/TRBV6-3 TGTGCCAGCATGGGACAGCCCGGATCCTATAATGAAAAACTGTTTTTT CASMGQPGSYNEKLFF
few . TRBJ2-3 TRBV24-1 TGTGCCACCAGTGATTCACAGGGCCAGGATACGCAGTATTTT CATSDSQGQDTQYF
. TRBD1 TRBJ2-7 TRBV15 TGTGCCACCAGCAGAGATAGGGACAGGGGGTCCAACGAGCAGTACTTC CATSRDRDRGSNEQYF
few . TRBJ1-4 TRBV4-3 TGCGCCAGCAGCCAAGAAAGCGGACTTAATGAAAAACTGTTTTTT CASSQESGLNEKLFF
few TRBD1 TRBJ2-5 TRBV7-9 TGTGCCAGCAGCTTAAGGCAGGGGGCGGCGGAGACCCAGTACTTC CASSLRQGAAETQYF
many . TRBJ2-2 TRBV4-3 TGCGCCAGCAGCCAAGGATGGGGCGGGGAGCTGTTTTTT CASSQGWGGELFF
many TRBD2 TRBJ2-3 TRBV12-3/TRBV12-4 TGTGCCAGCAGTTTGGCTAGCGGGGGGAACACAGATACGCAGTATTTT CASSLASGGNTDTQYF
few . TRBJ1-2 TRBV7-9 TGTGCCAGCAGCATGGGAGGGCGGTATGGCTACACCTTC CASSMGGRYGYTF
few . TRBJ2-2 TRBV7-9 TGTGCCAGCAGCCCGGCGGTATACACCGGGGAGCTGTTTTTT CASSPAVYTGELFF
few . TRBJ2-1 TRBV18 TGTGCCAGCTCAGGACAGTCCAATGAGCAGTTCTTC CASSGQSNEQFF
. . TRBJ2-2 TRBV6-4 TGTGCCAGCACCCCTGGCGGGGGCGACACCGGGGAGCTGTTTTTT CASTPGGGDTGELFF
many . TRBJ1-5 TRBV6-2/TRBV6-3 TGTGCCAGCAGCCTAACTGGCAGGAGCAATCAGCCCCAGCATTTT CASSLTGRSNQPQHF
. . TRBJ2-1 TRBV7-9 TGTGCCAGCAGCCCTCCCCCGCGACTACTTGGCGATGAGCAGTTCTTC CASSPPPRLLGDEQFF
few TRBD2 TRBJ2-5 TRBV27 TGTGCCAGCAGTTTATTTAACGGGGGGTTGGAGACCCAGTACTTC CASSLFNGGLETQYF
few . TRBJ1-1 TRBV7-9 TGTGCCAGCAGCGGGTTGCTCTTGAACACTGAAGCTTTCTTT CASSGLLLNTEAFF
few TRBD1 TRBJ2-3 TRBV7-2 TGTGCCAGCAGCTGGCCCGGACAGGGGGTTCCCGATAGATCGCAGTATTTT CASSWPGQGVPDRSQYF
few . TRBJ1-5 TRBV19 TGTGCCAGTAGTACATCAGGGGTAAGCAATCAGCCCCAGCATTTT CASSTSGVSNQPQHF
. . TRBJ1-1 TRBV29-1 TGCAGCGTTGAAGTCACTCAGAACACTGAAGCTTTCTTT CSVEVTQNTEAFF
. . TRBJ1-6 TRBV28 TGTGCCAGCGGATCTGTGGGCCCGTCACCCCTCCACTTT CASGSVGPSPLHF
few . TRBJ2-5 TRBV5-6 TGTGCCAGCAGCTGGGGGTCCGTGGAGACCCAGTACTTC CASSWGSVETQYF
few TRBD2 TRBJ2-3 TRBV13 TGTGCCAGCAGCCATGTGGTAGCGGGGGATACGCAGTATTTT CASSHVVAGDTQYF